This T cell receptor (beta chain) was sequenced for a study of T cell responses to AZD1222 COVID-19 vaccine. Data came from immunoSEQ multiplex PCR; TCRdb stores just in-frame clones and leaves some out. The sample includes 55,000 to 70,000 clones, around four fifths seen only once; the top ten take 12%. This clonotype was obtained from an adult in good health. The sequencing used peripheral blood, collected on day 0 of AZD1222 vaccination.

CDR3: CASSPMRDIQYF. CDR3 DNA sequence: TGTGCCAGCAGTCCGATGAGGGACATTCAGTACTTC. The chain combines TRBV6-5 with TRBJ2-4; maybe TRBD2 (5 bases). V was cut by 5 bases and J by 8 bases, with 10 bases left in between. Germline V CDR1 and CDR2: MNHEY, SVGAGI. The CDR3 totals 12 residues.